The entry below describes one T cell receptor (beta chain). Its antigen is currently unknown. Germline V gene data show CDR1 as DFQATT and CDR2 as SNEGSKA (reference sequence). This CDR3 has 13 amino acids. Trimming cost V 5 bases and J 4 bases, with 14 bases left between them. The data were obtained in a study of T-cell reconstitution after alpha-beta-depleted transplantation in children. Preparation of the TCRbeta library was carried out with unique molecular identifiers. TCRdb reprocessed the PCR reads via MiXCR and lists one record per CDR3 protein. Here the sample spans about 610,000 distinct CDR3 sequences, 25% to 30% being singletons. General study findings and limits: There were reportedly several hundred expanded graft clones from which alpha-beta T cells came about two months after transplant.

Sequenced material: PBMCs, taken before TCRalphabeta/CD19-depleted stem cell transplant. The receptor's source is a boy in the first two years of life with Wiskott-Aldrich syndrome, due to receive a stem cell transplant. The chain is built from TRBV20-1 and TRBJ1-2; a possible D gene is TRBD1 (5 bases). Here the CDR3 reads CSAPETEGYGYTF. The DNA of the CDR3 is TGCAGTGCTCCTGAGACAGAGGGCTATGGCTACACCTTC.